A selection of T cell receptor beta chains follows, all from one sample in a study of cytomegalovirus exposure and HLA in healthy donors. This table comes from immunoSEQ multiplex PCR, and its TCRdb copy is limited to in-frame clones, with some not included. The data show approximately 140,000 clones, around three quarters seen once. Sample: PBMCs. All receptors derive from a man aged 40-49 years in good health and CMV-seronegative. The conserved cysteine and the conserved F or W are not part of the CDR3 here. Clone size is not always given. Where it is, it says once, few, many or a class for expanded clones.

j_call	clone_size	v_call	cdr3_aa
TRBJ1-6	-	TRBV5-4	ASSLQTGGNSPLH
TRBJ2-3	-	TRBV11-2	ASSLISSTDTQY
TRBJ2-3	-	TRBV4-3	ASSPSGLGTDTQY
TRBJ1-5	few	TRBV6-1	ASSEHDRGRGQPQH
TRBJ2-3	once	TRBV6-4	ASSDEASGSMHTQY
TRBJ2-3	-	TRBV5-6	ASSWGLAGENTDTQY
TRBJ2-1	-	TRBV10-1	ASSGGLADSYNEQF
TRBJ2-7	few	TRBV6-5	ASSYSGGDLYEQY
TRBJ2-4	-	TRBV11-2	ASSREVGDIQY
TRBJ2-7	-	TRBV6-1	ASSVRTSETYEQY
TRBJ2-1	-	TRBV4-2	ASSQLEGQAYNEQF
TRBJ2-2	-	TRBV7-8	ASRPQGALNTGELF
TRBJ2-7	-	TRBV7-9	ASSSSTGSSYEQY
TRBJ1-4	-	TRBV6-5	ASSWGGRNEKLF